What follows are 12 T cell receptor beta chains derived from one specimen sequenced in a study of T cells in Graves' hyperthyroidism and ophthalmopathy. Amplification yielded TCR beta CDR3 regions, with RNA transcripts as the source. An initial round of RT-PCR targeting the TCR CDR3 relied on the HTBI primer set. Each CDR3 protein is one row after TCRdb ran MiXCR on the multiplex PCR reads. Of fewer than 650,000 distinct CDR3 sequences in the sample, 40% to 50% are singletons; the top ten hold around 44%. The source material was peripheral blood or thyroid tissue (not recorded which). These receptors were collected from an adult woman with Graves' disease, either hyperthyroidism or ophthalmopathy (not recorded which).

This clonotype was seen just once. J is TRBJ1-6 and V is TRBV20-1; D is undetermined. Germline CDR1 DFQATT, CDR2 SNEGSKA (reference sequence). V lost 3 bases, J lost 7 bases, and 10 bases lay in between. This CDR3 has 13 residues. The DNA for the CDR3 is TGCAGTGCTAGGGTGGACGGGAATTCACCCCTCCACTTT. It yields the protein CSARVDGNSPLHF.

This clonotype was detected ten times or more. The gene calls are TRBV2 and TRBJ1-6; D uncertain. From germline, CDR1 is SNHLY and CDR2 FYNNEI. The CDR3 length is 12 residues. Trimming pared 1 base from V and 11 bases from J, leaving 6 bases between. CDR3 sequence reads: CASSEEAAPLHF. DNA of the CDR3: TGTGCCAGCAGTGAAGAGGCTGCACCCCTCCACTTT.

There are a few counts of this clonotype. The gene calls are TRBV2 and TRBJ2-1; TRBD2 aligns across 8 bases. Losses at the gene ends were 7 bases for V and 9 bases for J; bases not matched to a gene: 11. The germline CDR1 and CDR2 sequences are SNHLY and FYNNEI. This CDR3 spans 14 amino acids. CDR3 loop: CASNPGGPWSEQFF. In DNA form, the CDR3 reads TGTGCCAGCAATCCGGGAGGGCCGTGGAGTGAGCAGTTCTTC.

The CDR3 loop is CANPGQGVRNQPQHF. The CDR3 coding sequence is TGCGCCAACCCGGGACAGGGTGTCCGCAATCAGCCCCAGCATTTT. This chain joins TRBV10-1 and TRBJ1-5; 9 bases match TRBD1. Germline V CDR1 and CDR2: WNHNN, SYGVQD (reference sequence). This CDR3 contains 15 residues. V trimming: 10 bases; J trimming: 2 bases; junction bases outside the gene matches: 9.

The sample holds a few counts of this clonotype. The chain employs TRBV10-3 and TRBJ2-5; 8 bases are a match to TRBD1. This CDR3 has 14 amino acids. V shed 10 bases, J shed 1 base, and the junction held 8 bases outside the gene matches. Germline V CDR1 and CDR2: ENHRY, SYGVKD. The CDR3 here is CATSRGTGQETQYF. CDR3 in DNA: TGTGCCACCTCCCGAGGGACAGGCCAAGAGACCCAGTACTTC.

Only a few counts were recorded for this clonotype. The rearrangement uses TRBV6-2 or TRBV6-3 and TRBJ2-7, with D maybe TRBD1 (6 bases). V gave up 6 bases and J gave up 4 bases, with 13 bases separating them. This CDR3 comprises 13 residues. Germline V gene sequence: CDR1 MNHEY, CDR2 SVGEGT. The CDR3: CASRRGILYEQYF. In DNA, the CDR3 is TGTGCCAGCAGGAGGGGGATTTTATACGAGCAGTACTTC.

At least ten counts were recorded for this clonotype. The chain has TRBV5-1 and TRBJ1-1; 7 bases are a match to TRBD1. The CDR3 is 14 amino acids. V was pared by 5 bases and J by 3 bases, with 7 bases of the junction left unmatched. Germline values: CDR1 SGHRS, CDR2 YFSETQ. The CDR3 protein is CASREQGTYTEAFF. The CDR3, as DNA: TGCGCCAGCAGGGAACAGGGGACCTACACTGAAGCTTTCTTT.

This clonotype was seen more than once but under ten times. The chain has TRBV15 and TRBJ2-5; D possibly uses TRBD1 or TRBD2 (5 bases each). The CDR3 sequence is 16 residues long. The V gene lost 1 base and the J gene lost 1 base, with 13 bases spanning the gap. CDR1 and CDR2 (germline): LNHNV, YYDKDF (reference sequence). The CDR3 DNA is TGTGCCACCAGCAGAGTGTTAGGGACGGTCCAAGAGACCCAGTACTTC. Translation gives CATSRVLGTVQETQYF. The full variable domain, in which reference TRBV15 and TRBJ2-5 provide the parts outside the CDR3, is DAMVIQNPRYQVTQFGKPVTLSCSQTLNHNVMYWYQQKSSQAPKLLFHYYDKDFNNEADTPDNFQSRRPNTSFCFLDIRSPGLGDTAMYLCATSRVLGTVQETQYFGPGTRLLVL.

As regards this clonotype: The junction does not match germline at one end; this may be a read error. CDR3 coding DNA: TGTGCCAGCAGTTCTTCCGGGACTAGCGGAACACAAGAGACCCAGTACTTC. Encoded protein: CASSSSGTSGTQETQYF. The rearrangement uses TRBV10-2 and TRBJ2-5, with 11 bases that match TRBD2. CDR3 size: 17 residues. The germline V gene has CDR1 WSHSY and CDR2 SAAADI.

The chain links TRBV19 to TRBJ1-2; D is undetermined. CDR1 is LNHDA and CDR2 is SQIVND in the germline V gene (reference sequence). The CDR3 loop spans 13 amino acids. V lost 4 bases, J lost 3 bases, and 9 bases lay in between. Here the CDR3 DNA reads TGTGCCAGTAGTAAGCGAACTGACTATGGCTACACCTTC. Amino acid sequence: CASSKRTDYGYTF.

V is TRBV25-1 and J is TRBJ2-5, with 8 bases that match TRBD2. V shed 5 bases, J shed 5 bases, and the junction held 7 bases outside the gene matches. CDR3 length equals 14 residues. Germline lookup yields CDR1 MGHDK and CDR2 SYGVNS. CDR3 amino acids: CASSLAGRMETQYF. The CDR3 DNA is TGTGCCAGCAGTTTAGCGGGAAGGATGGAGACCCAGTACTTC.

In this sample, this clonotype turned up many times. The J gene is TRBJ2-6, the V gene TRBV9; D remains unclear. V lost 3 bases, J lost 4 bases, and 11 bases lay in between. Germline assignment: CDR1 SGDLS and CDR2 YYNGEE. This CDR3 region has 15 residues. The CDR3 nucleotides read TGTGCCAGCAGCGCTCACGGCGCCGGGGCCAACGTCCTGACTTTC. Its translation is CASSAHGAGANVLTF.